This entry concerns a single TCR beta chain. Its cognate antigen is unknown. The sample belongs to a study of T cell responses to AZD1222 COVID-19 vaccine. Overall study results and limits: Most donors were white British and more were female, and clonal diversity was possibly underestimated. Unmutated variant regions are reportedly the target of nearly half of TCRs that are spike-specific.

The CDR3 covers 18 residues. Germline V lookup: CDR1 SGDLS, CDR2 YYNGEE. V was pared by 4 bases and J by 4 bases, with 12 bases of the junction left unmatched. The data were produced by immunoSEQ multiplex PCR, yet TCRdb's version contains in-frame clones alone and is incomplete. The table includes approximately 150,000 clones, approximately 90% detected once. The V call is TRBV9, the J call TRBJ2-5; TRBD2 agrees at 14 bases. The clonotype was recovered from an adult in good health. The input for sequencing was peripheral blood, taken on day 0 of AZD1222 vaccination. As DNA, the CDR3 is TGTGCCAGCAGCCAGGGGACTAGCGGGAGTGAGAGAGGAGAGACCCAGTACTTC. It codes for CASSQGTSGSERGETQYF.